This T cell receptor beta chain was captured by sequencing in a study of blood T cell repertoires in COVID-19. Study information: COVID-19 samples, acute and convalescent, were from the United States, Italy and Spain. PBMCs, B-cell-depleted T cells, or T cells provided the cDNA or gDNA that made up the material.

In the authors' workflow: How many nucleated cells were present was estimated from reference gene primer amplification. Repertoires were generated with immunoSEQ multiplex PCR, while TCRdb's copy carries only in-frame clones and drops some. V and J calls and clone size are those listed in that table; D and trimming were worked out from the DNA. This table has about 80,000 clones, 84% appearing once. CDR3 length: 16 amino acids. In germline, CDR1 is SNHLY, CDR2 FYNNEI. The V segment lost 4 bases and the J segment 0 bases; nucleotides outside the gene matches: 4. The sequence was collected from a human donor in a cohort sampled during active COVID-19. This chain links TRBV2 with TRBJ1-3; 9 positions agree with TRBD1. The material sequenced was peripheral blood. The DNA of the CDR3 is TGTGCCAGCAGTGCGTGGACAGGGGACTCTGGAAACACCATATATTTT. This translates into CASSAWTGDSGNTIYF.